Listed below are T cell receptor beta chains from one sample, sequenced in a study of blood T cell repertoires in COVID-19. Assay used: immunoSEQ multiplex PCR; TCRdb lists only in-frame clones, some missing. This sample has about 190,000 clones, with under 85% found just once. The sequencing sample was made of peripheral blood. These TCRs come from a man aged 55-75 years with active or convalescent COVID-19. Each CDR3 is given with its conserved first and last residue. A D gene is named only where the DNA matches it firmly. Expanded clones get a size class; other rows say once, few or many, or leave the size out.

d_call: -
clone_size: -
j_call: TRBJ2-7
v_call: TRBV20-1
cdr3_aa: CSASSGLARREQYF
cdr3_nt: TGCAGTGCTAGTTCGGGACTGGCCCGGCGCGAGCAGTACTTC

d_call: -
clone_size: once
j_call: TRBJ2-2
v_call: TRBV5-1
cdr3_aa: CASSYSGRTGELFF
cdr3_nt: TGCGCCAGCAGCTATTCAGGGCGGACCGGGGAGCTGTTTTTT

d_call: TRBD2
clone_size: -
j_call: TRBJ2-1
v_call: TRBV7-9
cdr3_aa: CASSRGLAGALYNEQFF
cdr3_nt: TGTGCCAGCAGCCGCGGACTAGCGGGGGCACTCTACAATGAGCAGTTCTTC

d_call: -
clone_size: -
j_call: TRBJ1-4
v_call: TRBV5-4
cdr3_aa: CASSSQGRDNNEKLFF
cdr3_nt: TGTGCCAGCAGCTCCCAGGGGAGAGACAATAATGAAAAACTGTTTTTT

d_call: -
clone_size: -
j_call: TRBJ2-7
v_call: TRBV3-1/TRBV3-2
cdr3_aa: CASSPQLKAYEQYF
cdr3_nt: TGTGCCAGCAGCCCGCAACTTAAAGCCTACGAGCAGTACTTC

d_call: -
clone_size: few
j_call: TRBJ2-1
v_call: TRBV19
cdr3_aa: CASSPQGPEQFF
cdr3_nt: TGTGCCAGTAGTCCACAGGGTCCTGAGCAGTTCTTC

d_call: -
clone_size: -
j_call: TRBJ1-2
v_call: TRBV6-5
cdr3_aa: CANSYTGVDGYTF
cdr3_nt: TGTGCCAACAGTTACACGGGTGTGGATGGCTACACCTTC

d_call: -
clone_size: once
j_call: TRBJ2-7
v_call: TRBV19
cdr3_aa: CASSRTTIYEQYF
cdr3_nt: TGTGCCAGTAGTAGGACTACCATCTACGAGCAGTACTTC

d_call: -
clone_size: -
j_call: TRBJ2-7
v_call: TRBV20-1
cdr3_aa: CSASPISYEQYF
cdr3_nt: TGCAGTGCTAGTCCCATCTCCTACGAGCAGTACTTC

d_call: -
clone_size: -
j_call: TRBJ1-2
v_call: TRBV28
cdr3_aa: CASSLRQVAYGYTF
cdr3_nt: TGTGCCAGCAGTTTAAGGCAGGTCGCCTATGGCTACACCTTC

d_call: -
clone_size: -
j_call: TRBJ1-1
v_call: TRBV19
cdr3_aa: CASRLGGRAFF
cdr3_nt: TGTGCCAGTAGACTAGGAGGTAGAGCTTTCTTT

d_call: TRBD1
clone_size: once
j_call: TRBJ1-2
v_call: TRBV20-1
cdr3_aa: CSASQGAQSVRNGYTF
cdr3_nt: TGCAGTGCTAGTCAGGGGGCCCAATCGGTGAGAAATGGCTACACCTTC

d_call: TRBD2
clone_size: few
j_call: TRBJ2-1
v_call: TRBV5-1
cdr3_aa: CASSSGLAGLGQFF
cdr3_nt: TGCGCCAGCAGCTCCGGACTAGCGGGACTAGGGCAGTTCTTC

d_call: TRBD1
clone_size: -
j_call: TRBJ2-5
v_call: TRBV28
cdr3_aa: CASIDRDQETQYF
cdr3_nt: TGTGCCAGCATCGACAGGGATCAAGAGACCCAGTACTTC

d_call: -
clone_size: -
j_call: TRBJ1-6
v_call: TRBV25-1
cdr3_aa: CASSEQGMSSPLHF
cdr3_nt: TGTGCCAGCAGTGAACAGGGGATGAGTTCACCCCTCCACTTT

d_call: TRBD1
clone_size: -
j_call: TRBJ2-7
v_call: TRBV29-1
cdr3_aa: CSVEMGQGDYEQYF
cdr3_nt: TGCAGCGTTGAAATGGGACAGGGGGATTACGAGCAGTACTTC

d_call: -
clone_size: -
j_call: TRBJ2-3
v_call: TRBV7-2
cdr3_aa: CASSLYSLTDTQYF
cdr3_nt: TGTGCCAGCAGCTTATACAGCCTAACAGATACGCAGTATTTT

d_call: -
clone_size: -
j_call: TRBJ1-1
v_call: TRBV11-3
cdr3_aa: CASSLPTATEAFF
cdr3_nt: TGTGCCAGCAGCTTACCGACAGCGACAGAAGCTTTCTTT

d_call: -
clone_size: many
j_call: TRBJ1-5
v_call: TRBV2
cdr3_aa: CASSVSGVNQPQHF
cdr3_nt: TGTGCCAGCAGTGTTTCCGGGGTCAATCAGCCCCAGCATTTT

d_call: -
clone_size: -
j_call: TRBJ2-6
v_call: TRBV29-1
cdr3_aa: CSVEGQGVGANVLTF
cdr3_nt: TGCAGCGTTGAAGGGCAGGGTGTCGGGGCCAACGTCCTGACTTTC

d_call: TRBD2
clone_size: -
j_call: TRBJ2-7
v_call: TRBV4-1
cdr3_aa: CASSQLGLAGVYEQYF
cdr3_nt: TGCGCCAGCAGCCAATTAGGACTAGCGGGAGTTTACGAGCAGTACTTC

d_call: -
clone_size: few
j_call: TRBJ1-1
v_call: TRBV5-6
cdr3_aa: CASSPTTGRGEAFF
cdr3_nt: TGTGCCAGCAGCCCCACGACAGGAAGGGGTGAAGCTTTCTTT

d_call: TRBD1
clone_size: -
j_call: TRBJ2-1
v_call: TRBV27
cdr3_aa: CASSTTGDPKFF
cdr3_nt: TGTGCCAGCAGCACAACAGGGGATCCTAAGTTCTTC

d_call: TRBD2
clone_size: -
j_call: TRBJ2-5
v_call: TRBV28
cdr3_aa: CATRLANQETQYF
cdr3_nt: TGTGCCACCCGACTAGCGAACCAAGAGACCCAGTACTTC

d_call: -
clone_size: -
j_call: TRBJ2-7
v_call: TRBV30
cdr3_aa: CAWTVGATGRSSYEQYF
cdr3_nt: TGTGCCTGGACCGTTGGGGCGACAGGGAGGAGCTCCTACGAGCAGTACTTC

d_call: -
clone_size: -
j_call: TRBJ1-6
v_call: TRBV2
cdr3_aa: CASSPAAADSPLHF
cdr3_nt: TGTGCCAGCAGCCCTGCGGCGGCTGATTCACCCCTCCACTTT

d_call: TRBD2
clone_size: -
j_call: TRBJ2-5
v_call: TRBV11-2
cdr3_aa: CASSLVQGGMETQYF
cdr3_nt: TGTGCCAGCAGCTTAGTCCAGGGAGGGATGGAGACCCAGTACTTC

d_call: TRBD1
clone_size: -
j_call: TRBJ1-5
v_call: TRBV19
cdr3_aa: CASSLQGINNQPQHF
cdr3_nt: TGTGCCAGTAGCTTACAGGGGATTAACAATCAGCCCCAGCATTTT

d_call: -
clone_size: -
j_call: TRBJ2-1
v_call: TRBV6-6
cdr3_aa: CASSLSGKSSYNEQFF
cdr3_nt: TGTGCCAGCAGTCTTAGCGGCAAGAGCTCCTACAATGAGCAGTTCTTC

d_call: TRBD1
clone_size: -
j_call: TRBJ2-3
v_call: TRBV5-1
cdr3_aa: CASSATGEGTDTQYF
cdr3_nt: TGCGCCAGCAGCGCGACAGGGGAGGGCACAGATACGCAGTATTTT

d_call: TRBD2
clone_size: -
j_call: TRBJ2-3
v_call: TRBV2
cdr3_aa: CASSSRTSGDTQYF
cdr3_nt: TGTGCCAGCAGCTCGCGGACTAGCGGAGATACGCAGTATTTT

d_call: TRBD1
clone_size: -
j_call: TRBJ2-7
v_call: TRBV27
cdr3_aa: CASRAQGSSYEQYF
cdr3_nt: TGTGCCAGCAGGGCACAGGGGAGCTCCTACGAGCAGTACTTC

d_call: -
clone_size: -
j_call: TRBJ1-1
v_call: TRBV19
cdr3_aa: CASSTTWGVSTEAFF
cdr3_nt: TGTGCCAGTAGTACTACCTGGGGGGTGAGCACTGAAGCTTTCTTT

d_call: TRBD2
clone_size: -
j_call: TRBJ2-1
v_call: TRBV19
cdr3_aa: CASSIGLANEQFF
cdr3_nt: TGTGCCAGTAGTATCGGACTAGCGAATGAGCAGTTCTTC

d_call: -
clone_size: -
j_call: TRBJ2-5
v_call: TRBV4-2
cdr3_aa: CASSQDLEETQYF
cdr3_nt: TGTGCCAGCAGCCAAGACCTAGAAGAGACCCAGTACTTC

d_call: TRBD2
clone_size: -
j_call: TRBJ2-7
v_call: TRBV7-2
cdr3_aa: CASSLAGTSKYEQYF
cdr3_nt: TGTGCCAGCAGCTTAGCCGGGACTAGCAAATACGAGCAGTACTTC

d_call: TRBD1
clone_size: -
j_call: TRBJ2-4
v_call: TRBV24-1
cdr3_aa: CAPPPGQGKNIQYF
cdr3_nt: TGTGCCCCCCCGCCGGGACAGGGGAAAAACATTCAGTACTTC

d_call: TRBD1
clone_size: few
j_call: TRBJ1-5
v_call: TRBV7-8
cdr3_aa: CASTEGAGMRLGQPQHF
cdr3_nt: TGTGCCAGCACCGAGGGGGCAGGGATGCGATTAGGTCAGCCCCAGCATTTT

d_call: TRBD2
clone_size: -
j_call: TRBJ2-7
v_call: TRBV11-2
cdr3_aa: CASSPTSGRGEQYF
cdr3_nt: TGTGCCAGCAGCCCCACTAGCGGGAGGGGCGAGCAGTACTTC

d_call: -
clone_size: -
j_call: TRBJ2-7
v_call: TRBV28
cdr3_aa: CASSLGLLREQYF
cdr3_nt: TGTGCCAGCAGTTTAGGTCTCCTGCGGGAGCAGTACTTC

d_call: -
clone_size: -
j_call: TRBJ2-1
v_call: TRBV7-3
cdr3_aa: CASSLGDEQFF
cdr3_nt: TGTGCCAGCAGCTTGGGCGATGAGCAGTTCTTC

d_call: -
clone_size: -
j_call: TRBJ1-5
v_call: TRBV2
cdr3_aa: CASSEVNGDQPQHF
cdr3_nt: TGTGCCAGCAGTGAAGTCAATGGAGATCAGCCCCAGCATTTT

d_call: -
clone_size: -
j_call: TRBJ2-1
v_call: TRBV27
cdr3_aa: CASRLFNRVDEQFF
cdr3_nt: TGTGCCAGCAGACTATTCAACAGGGTCGATGAGCAGTTCTTC

d_call: TRBD1
clone_size: few
j_call: TRBJ1-2
v_call: TRBV6-6
cdr3_aa: CASSYSGQTKNGYTF
cdr3_nt: TGTGCCAGCAGTTACTCGGGACAGACCAAAAATGGCTACACCTTC

d_call: -
clone_size: once
j_call: TRBJ2-1
v_call: TRBV3-1/TRBV3-2
cdr3_aa: CASAPGAYNEQFF
cdr3_nt: TGTGCCAGCGCGCCAGGGGCCTACAATGAGCAGTTCTTC

d_call: TRBD1
clone_size: -
j_call: TRBJ2-1
v_call: TRBV27
cdr3_aa: CASNQMPGQGAKNEQFF
cdr3_nt: TGTGCCAGCAACCAAATGCCGGGACAGGGGGCAAAAAATGAGCAGTTCTTC

d_call: -
clone_size: -
j_call: TRBJ2-7
v_call: TRBV18
cdr3_aa: CASSPASLPSYEQYF
cdr3_nt: TGTGCCAGCTCACCAGCTTCTCTACCCTCCTACGAGCAGTACTTC

d_call: -
clone_size: once
j_call: TRBJ2-3
v_call: TRBV7-2
cdr3_aa: CASSSTGRWTDTQYF
cdr3_nt: TGTGCCAGCAGCTCAACAGGGCGATGGACAGATACGCAGTATTTT

d_call: -
clone_size: -
j_call: TRBJ1-1
v_call: TRBV29-1
cdr3_aa: CSVENDMNTEAFF
cdr3_nt: TGCAGCGTTGAAAACGACATGAACACTGAAGCTTTCTTT

d_call: -
clone_size: -
j_call: TRBJ2-1
v_call: TRBV5-1
cdr3_aa: CATTPGSSYNEQFF
cdr3_nt: TGCGCCACCACGCCGGGGAGCTCCTACAATGAGCAGTTCTTC

d_call: -
clone_size: -
j_call: TRBJ2-3
v_call: TRBV5-6
cdr3_aa: CASSPNAETQYF
cdr3_nt: TGTGCCAGCAGCCCTAACGCCGAAACGCAGTATTTT